Sequencing of this T cell receptor beta chain was carried out in a study of blood T cell repertoires in COVID-19. Study-level information: PBMCs, B-cell-depleted T cells, or T cells were the source of the cDNA or gDNA that made up the material.

Participants, about 18 to 95 years old, spanned some 23 US areas. Assignment of participants to cohorts was predicated upon participant-reported clinical history. Methods used by the authors: Estimation of nucleated cell counts relied on the amplification of reference gene primers. Some clones are missing from TCRdb's copy, which holds only in-frame ones; the method was immunoSEQ multiplex PCR. The V and J calls and clone size come from that table; D and trimming were worked out from the DNA. The profile shows roughly 200,000 clones, approximately 86% of them singletons. The germline CDR1 and CDR2 sequences are SGHRS and YFSETQ. The V end was cut by 4 bases, the J end by 1 base, with 16 bases between. The CDR3 is 16 amino acids.

Sequencing was performed on PBMCs or T cells enriched from blood (not recorded which). The chain combines TRBV5-1 with TRBJ2-3, with D possibly TRBD1 on 6 matching bases. The sequence was obtained from a woman in her thirties or forties in a cohort exposed to, infected with or recovered from COVID-19 (not recorded which). The chain's CDR3 is CASSLPTGLGTDTQYF. In nucleotides, the CDR3 is TGCGCCAGCAGCCTACCCACAGGGTTAGGCACAGATACGCAGTATTTT.